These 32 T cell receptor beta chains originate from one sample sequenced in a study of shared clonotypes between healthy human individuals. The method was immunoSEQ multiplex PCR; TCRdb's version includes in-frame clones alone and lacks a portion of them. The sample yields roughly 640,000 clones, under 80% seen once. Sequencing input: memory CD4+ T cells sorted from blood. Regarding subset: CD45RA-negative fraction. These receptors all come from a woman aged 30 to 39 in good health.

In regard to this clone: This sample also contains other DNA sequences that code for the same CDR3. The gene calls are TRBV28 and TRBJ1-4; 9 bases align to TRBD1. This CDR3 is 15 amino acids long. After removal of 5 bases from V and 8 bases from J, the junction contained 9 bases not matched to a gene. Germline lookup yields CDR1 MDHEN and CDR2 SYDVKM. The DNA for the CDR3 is TGTGCCAGCAGTCCCACAGGGGGCGCGGGCGAAAAACTGTTTTTT. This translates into CASSPTGGAGEKLFF.

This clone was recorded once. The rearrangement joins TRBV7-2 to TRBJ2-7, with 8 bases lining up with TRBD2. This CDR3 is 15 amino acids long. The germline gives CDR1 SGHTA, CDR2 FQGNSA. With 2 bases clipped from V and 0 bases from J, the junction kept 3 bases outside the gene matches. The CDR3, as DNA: TGTGCCAGCAGCTTAATCGCGGGAGGCTCCTACGAGCAGTACTTC. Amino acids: CASSLIAGGSYEQYF.

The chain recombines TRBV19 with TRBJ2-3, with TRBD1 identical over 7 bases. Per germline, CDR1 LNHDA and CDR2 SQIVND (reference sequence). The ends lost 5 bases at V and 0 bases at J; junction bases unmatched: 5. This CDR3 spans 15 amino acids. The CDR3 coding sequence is TGTGCCAGTAGTCCCGGGACAGTAAGCACAGATACGCAGTATTTT. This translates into CASSPGTVSTDTQYF.

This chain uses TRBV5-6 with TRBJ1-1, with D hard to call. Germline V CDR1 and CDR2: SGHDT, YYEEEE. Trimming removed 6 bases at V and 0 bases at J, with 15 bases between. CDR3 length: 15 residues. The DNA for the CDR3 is TGTGCCAGCAATCGCCCGACAACCATGAACACTGAAGCTTTCTTT. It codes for CASNRPTTMNTEAFF.

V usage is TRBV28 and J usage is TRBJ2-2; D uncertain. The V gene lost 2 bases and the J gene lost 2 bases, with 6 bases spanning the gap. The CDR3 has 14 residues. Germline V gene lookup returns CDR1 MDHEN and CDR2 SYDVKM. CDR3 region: CASSLSYNTGELFF. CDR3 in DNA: TGTGCCAGCAGTTTAAGTTATAACACCGGGGAGCTGTTTTTT.

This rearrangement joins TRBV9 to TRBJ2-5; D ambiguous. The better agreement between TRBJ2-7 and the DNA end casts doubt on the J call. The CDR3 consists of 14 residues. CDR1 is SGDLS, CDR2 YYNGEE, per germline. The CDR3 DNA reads TGTGCCAGCAGCGTAGCTCCAGATCCCTACGAGCAGTACTTC. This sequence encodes CASSVAPDPYEQYF.

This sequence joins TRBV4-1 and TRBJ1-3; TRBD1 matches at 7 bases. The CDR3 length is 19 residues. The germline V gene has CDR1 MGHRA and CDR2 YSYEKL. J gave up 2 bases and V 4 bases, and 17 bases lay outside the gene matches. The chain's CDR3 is CASSLDRVGTFMTGNTIYF. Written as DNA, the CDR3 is TGCGCCAGCAGCCTCGACAGGGTGGGTACTTTCATGACTGGAAACACCATATATTTT.

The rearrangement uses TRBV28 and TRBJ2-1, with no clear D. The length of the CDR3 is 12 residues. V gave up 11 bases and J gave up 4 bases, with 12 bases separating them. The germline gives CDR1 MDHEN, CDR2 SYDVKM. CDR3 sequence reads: CARRAVYNEQFF. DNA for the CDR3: TGTGCCCGGCGTGCAGTATACAATGAGCAGTTCTTC.

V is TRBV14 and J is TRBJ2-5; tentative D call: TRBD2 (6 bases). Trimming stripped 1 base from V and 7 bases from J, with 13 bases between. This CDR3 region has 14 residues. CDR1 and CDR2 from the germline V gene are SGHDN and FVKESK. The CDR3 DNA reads TGTGCCAGCAGCCAAGGTGGGGGAGCGGGGACCCAGTACTTC. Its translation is CASSQGGGAGTQYF.

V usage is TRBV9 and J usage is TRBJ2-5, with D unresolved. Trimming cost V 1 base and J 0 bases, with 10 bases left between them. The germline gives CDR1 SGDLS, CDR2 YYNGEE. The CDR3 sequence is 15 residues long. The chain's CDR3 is CASSVSGGHQETQYF. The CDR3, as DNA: TGTGCCAGCAGCGTATCAGGCGGTCACCAAGAGACCCAGTACTTC.

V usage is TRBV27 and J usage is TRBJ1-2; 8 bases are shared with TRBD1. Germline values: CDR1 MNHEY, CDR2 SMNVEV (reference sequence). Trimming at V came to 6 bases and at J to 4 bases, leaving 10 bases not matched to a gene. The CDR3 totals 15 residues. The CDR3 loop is CASRQTGVMGYGYTF. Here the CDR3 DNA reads TGTGCCAGCAGACAGACAGGGGTGATGGGCTATGGCTACACCTTC.

CDR3 protein: CASSFTGSIEAFF. Written as DNA, the CDR3 is TGTGCCAGCAGCTTTACAGGATCAATTGAAGCTTTCTTT. This chain links TRBV5-4 with TRBJ1-1, with D maybe TRBD1 (5 bases). The germline CDR1 and CDR2 sequences are SGHNT and YYREEE (reference sequence). The V end was cut by 2 bases, the J end by 7 bases, with 12 bases between. CDR3 size: 13 residues.

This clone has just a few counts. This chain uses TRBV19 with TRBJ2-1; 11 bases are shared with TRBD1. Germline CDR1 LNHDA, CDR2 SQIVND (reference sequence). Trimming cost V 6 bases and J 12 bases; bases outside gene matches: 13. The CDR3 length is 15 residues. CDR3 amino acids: CASSGTGGSGMAQFF. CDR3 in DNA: TGTGCCAGTAGCGGGACAGGGGGATCCGGAATGGCGCAGTTCTTC.

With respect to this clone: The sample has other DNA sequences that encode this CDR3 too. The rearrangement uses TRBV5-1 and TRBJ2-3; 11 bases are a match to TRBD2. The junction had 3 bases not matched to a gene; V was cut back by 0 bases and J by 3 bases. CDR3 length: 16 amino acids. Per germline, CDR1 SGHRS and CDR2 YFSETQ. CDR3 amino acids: CASSLGLAGSTDTQYF. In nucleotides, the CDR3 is TGCGCCAGCAGCTTGGGACTAGCGGGAAGTACAGATACGCAGTATTTT. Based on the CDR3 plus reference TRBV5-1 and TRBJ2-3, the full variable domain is KAGVTQTPRYLIKTRGQQVTLSCSPISGHRSVSWYQQTPGQGLQFLFEYFSETQRNKGNFPGRFSGRQFSNSRSEMNVSTLELGDSALYLCASSLGLAGSTDTQYFGPGTRLTVL.

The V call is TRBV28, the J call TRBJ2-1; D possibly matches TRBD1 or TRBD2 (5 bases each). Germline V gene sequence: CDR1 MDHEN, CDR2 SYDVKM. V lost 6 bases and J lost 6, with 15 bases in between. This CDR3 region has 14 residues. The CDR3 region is CASRPPRGLNEQFF. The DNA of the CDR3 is TGTGCCAGCAGGCCTCCTCGGGGCCTCAATGAGCAGTTCTTC. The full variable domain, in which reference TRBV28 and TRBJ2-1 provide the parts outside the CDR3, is DVKVTQSSRYLVKRTGEKVFLECVQDMDHENMFWYRQDPGLGLRLIYFSYDVKMKEKGDIPEGYSVSREKKERFSLILESASTNQTSMYLCASRPPRGLNEQFFGPGTRLTVL.

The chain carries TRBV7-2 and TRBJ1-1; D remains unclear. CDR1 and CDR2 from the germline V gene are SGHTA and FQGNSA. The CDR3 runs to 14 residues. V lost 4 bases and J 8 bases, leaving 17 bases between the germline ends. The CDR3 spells CASSSKRGPGEAFF. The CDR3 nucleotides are TGTGCCAGCAGCTCAAAGAGAGGGCCGGGAGAAGCTTTCTTT.

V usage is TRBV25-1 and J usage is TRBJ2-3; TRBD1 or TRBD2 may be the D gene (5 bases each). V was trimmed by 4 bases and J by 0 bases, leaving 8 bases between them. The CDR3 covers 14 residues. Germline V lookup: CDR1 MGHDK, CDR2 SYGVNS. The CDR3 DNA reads TGTGCCAGCAGTGTCAGGGACAGCACAGATACGCAGTATTTT. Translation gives CASSVRDSTDTQYF.

CDR3 amino acids: CASSLAPQVGELFF. CDR3 coding DNA: TGTGCCAGCAGCTTAGCGCCACAGGTGGGGGAGCTGTTTTTT. The J gene is TRBJ2-2, the V gene TRBV7-6, with a weak D call TRBD1 (5 bases). This CDR3 contains 14 residues. Germline V lookup: CDR1 SGHVS, CDR2 FNYEAQ. V was pared by 0 bases and J by 8 bases, with 10 bases between.

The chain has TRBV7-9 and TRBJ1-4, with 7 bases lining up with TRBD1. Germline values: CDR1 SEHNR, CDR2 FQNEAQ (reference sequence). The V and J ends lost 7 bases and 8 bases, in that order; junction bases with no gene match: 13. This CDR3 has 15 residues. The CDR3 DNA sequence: TGTGCCAGCAACCTCATAGACAGGGTCGGGGAAAAACTGTTTTTT. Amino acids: CASNLIDRVGEKLFF. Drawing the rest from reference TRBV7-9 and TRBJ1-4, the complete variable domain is DTGVSQNPRHKITKRGQNVTFRCDPISEHNRLYWYRQTLGQGPEFLTYFQNEAQLEKSRLLSDRFSAERPKGSFSTLEIQRTEQGDSAMYLCASNLIDRVGEKLFFGSGTQLSVL.

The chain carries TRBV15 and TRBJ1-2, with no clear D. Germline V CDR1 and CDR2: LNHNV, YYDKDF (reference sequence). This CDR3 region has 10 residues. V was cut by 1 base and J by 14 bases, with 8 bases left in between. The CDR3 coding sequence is TGTGCCACCAGCAGAGGTACCGGGACCTTC. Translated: CATSRGTGTF.

The CDR3 is CASSIIRGETQYF. The CDR3 DNA reads as TGTGCCAGTAGTATTATCCGGGGGGAGACCCAGTACTTC. The chain has TRBV19 and TRBJ2-5, with D maybe TRBD2 (6 bases). This CDR3 is 13 amino acids long. CDR1 and CDR2 (germline): LNHDA, SQIVND (reference sequence). The V gene lost 3 bases and the J gene lost 5 bases, with 10 bases spanning the gap. The entire variable domain, with the rest obtained from reference TRBV19 and TRBJ2-5, is as follows: DGGITQSPKYLFRKEGQNVTLSCEQNLNHDAMYWYRQDPGQGLRLIYYSQIVNDFQKGDIAEGYSVSREKKESFPLTVTSAQKNPTAFYLCASSIIRGETQYFGPGTRLLVL.

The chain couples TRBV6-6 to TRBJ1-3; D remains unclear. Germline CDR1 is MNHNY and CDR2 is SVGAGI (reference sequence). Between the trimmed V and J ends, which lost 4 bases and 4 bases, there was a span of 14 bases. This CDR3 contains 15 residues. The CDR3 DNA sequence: TGTGCCAGCAGTTCGACCGAGGACGTGGGAAACACCATATATTTT. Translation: CASSSTEDVGNTIYF.

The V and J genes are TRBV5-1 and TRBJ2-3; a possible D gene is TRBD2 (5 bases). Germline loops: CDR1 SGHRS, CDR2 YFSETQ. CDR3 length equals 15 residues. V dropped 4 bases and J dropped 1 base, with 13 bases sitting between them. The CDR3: CASSPQARGTDTQYF. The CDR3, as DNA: TGCGCCAGCAGCCCCCAAGCGAGGGGCACAGATACGCAGTATTTT. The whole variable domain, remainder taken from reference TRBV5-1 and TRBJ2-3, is KAGVTQTPRYLIKTRGQQVTLSCSPISGHRSVSWYQQTPGQGLQFLFEYFSETQRNKGNFPGRFSGRQFSNSRSEMNVSTLELGDSALYLCASSPQARGTDTQYFGPGTRLTVL.

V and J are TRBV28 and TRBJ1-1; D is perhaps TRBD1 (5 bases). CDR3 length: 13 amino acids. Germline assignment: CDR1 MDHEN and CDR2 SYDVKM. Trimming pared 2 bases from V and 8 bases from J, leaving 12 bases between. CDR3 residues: CASSLAQDQEAFF. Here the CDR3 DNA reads TGTGCCAGCAGTTTAGCACAGGACCAAGAAGCTTTCTTT.

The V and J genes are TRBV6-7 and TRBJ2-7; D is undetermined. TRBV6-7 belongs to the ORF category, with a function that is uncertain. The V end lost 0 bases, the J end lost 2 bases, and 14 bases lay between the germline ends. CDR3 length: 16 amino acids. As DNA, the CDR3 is TGTGCCAGCAGTTACTCGTGGCTTCGGACGGCCTACGAGCAGTACTTC. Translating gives CASSYSWLRTAYEQYF.

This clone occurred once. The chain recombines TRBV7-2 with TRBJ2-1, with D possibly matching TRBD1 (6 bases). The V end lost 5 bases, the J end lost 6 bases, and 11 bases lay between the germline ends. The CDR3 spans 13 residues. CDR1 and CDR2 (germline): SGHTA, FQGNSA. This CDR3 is CASSTGQLNEQFF. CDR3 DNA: TGTGCCAGCAGCACCGGACAGCTCAATGAGCAGTTCTTC.

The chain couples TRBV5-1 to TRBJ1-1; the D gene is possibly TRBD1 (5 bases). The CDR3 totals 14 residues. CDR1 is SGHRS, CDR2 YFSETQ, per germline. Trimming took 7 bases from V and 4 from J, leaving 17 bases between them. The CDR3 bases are TGCGCCAGCCGTTTTGAAGGGGTCAGCACTGAAGCTTTCTTT. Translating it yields CASRFEGVSTEAFF.

CDR3 coding DNA: TGTGCCAGCAGCTTAGGGGGTACAGGGGGATGGAGTGAGCAGTTCTTC. Protein product: CASSLGGTGGWSEQFF. The V call is TRBV7-6, the J call TRBJ2-1, with 8 bases aligning to TRBD1. V lost 1 base, J lost 9 bases, and 11 bases stayed unmatched. Germline CDR1 and CDR2: SGHVS and FNYEAQ. This CDR3 comprises 16 residues.

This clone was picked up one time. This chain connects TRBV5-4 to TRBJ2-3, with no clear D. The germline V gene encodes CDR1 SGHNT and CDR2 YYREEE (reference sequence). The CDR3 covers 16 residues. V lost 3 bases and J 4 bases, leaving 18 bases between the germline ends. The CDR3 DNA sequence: TGTGCCAGCAGCTCCCTGACCCTGCCATTCGCAGATACGCAGTATTTT. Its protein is CASSSLTLPFADTQYF.

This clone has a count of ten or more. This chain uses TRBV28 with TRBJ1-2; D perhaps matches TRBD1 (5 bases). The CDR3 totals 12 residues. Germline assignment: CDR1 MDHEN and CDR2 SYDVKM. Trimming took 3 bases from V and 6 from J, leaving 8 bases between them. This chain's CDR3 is CASSFQGDGYTF. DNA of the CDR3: TGTGCCAGCAGTTTTCAGGGTGATGGCTACACCTTC.

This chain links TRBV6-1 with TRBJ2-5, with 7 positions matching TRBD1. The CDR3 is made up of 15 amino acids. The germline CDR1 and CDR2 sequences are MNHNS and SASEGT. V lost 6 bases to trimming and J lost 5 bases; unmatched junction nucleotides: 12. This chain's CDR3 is CASRHGQAPGETQYF. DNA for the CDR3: TGTGCCAGCAGACACGGACAGGCCCCTGGGGAGACCCAGTACTTC.

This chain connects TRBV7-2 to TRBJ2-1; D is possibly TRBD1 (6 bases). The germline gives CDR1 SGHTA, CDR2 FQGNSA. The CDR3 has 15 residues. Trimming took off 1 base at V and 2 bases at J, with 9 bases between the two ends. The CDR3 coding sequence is TGTGCCAGCAGCTTAGGGGGACAAACCTACAATGAGCAGTTCTTC. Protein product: CASSLGGQTYNEQFF.